This T cell receptor beta chain comes out of a study of beta chain features in type 1 diabetes. Study results and limitations: Patients' naive, central memory and Treg TCRB repertoires seemed closer to one another than those of healthy donors. Here, the possible influence of HLA type (on TCRB rearrangement) remained unresolved.

This CDR3 contains 14 residues. Trimming left V 5 bases short and J 5 bases short, with 13 bases between. Germline V CDR1 and CDR2: MNHEY, SVGAGI. As regards this clone: As yet, its antigen is unknown.

Sequenced material consisted of expressed TCRB transcripts (all of the isolated RNA was reverse transcribed). Measured with immunoSEQ multiplex PCR; TCRdb has only the in-frame clones, and not every one. Altogether more than 150,000 clones are present, about 13% being singletons, with the ten largest covering about 0.66%. This receptor was obtained from a woman younger than 35 in good health. What was sequenced was central memory CD4+ T cells from blood. The gene calls are TRBV6-5 and TRBJ2-1, with D perhaps TRBD1 (5 bases). The CDR3: CASSDRVVHNEQFF. CDR3 nucleotide sequence: TGTGCCAGCAGTGACAGAGTTGTCCACAATGAGCAGTTCTTC.